The source of this TCR beta chain is a study of shared clonotypes between healthy human individuals. The V segment lost 1 base and the J segment 1 base; nucleotides outside the gene matches: 10. The CDR3 sequence is 17 residues long. Germline loops: CDR1 SGHTA, CDR2 FQGTGA. Turning to this clone: Its specificity is not known.

The donors were all Caucasian adults (living in Nashville, Tennessee). Broader study findings: About 5% was the fraction of naive CD4 clonotypes found shared across four donors.

Assay runs were performed at deep level. Some clones are missing from TCRdb's copy, which holds only in-frame ones; the method was immunoSEQ multiplex PCR. The table includes 2,100,000 or so clones, about 94% detected once. This clonotype originated in a man younger than 35 in good health. Source material: naive CD4+ T cells sorted from blood. Subset of the sample: CD45RA+ positively selected. V is TRBV7-3 and J is TRBJ2-7; the match to TRBD1 covers 7 bases. The DNA of the CDR3 is TGTGCCAGCAGCTTAAACCAGGGGACAGAACCGTCCTACGAGCAGTACTTC. Encoded protein: CASSLNQGTEPSYEQYF. The complete variable domain, with remaining parts taken from reference TRBV7-3 and TRBJ2-7, reads GAGVSQTPSNKVTEKGKYVELRCDPISGHTALYWYRQSLGQGPEFLIYFQGTGAADDSGLPNDRFFAVRPEGSVSTLKIQRTERGDSAVYLCASSLNQGTEPSYEQYFGPGTRLTVT.